The present T cell receptor (beta chain) was sequenced within a study of T cells in Graves' hyperthyroidism and ophthalmopathy. Study observations and caveats: Patients with ophthalmopathy were separated from those with stable hyperthyroidism by a 13 V-J model. Researchers found most expanded thyroid clonotypes above 0.001 in blood as well. The model anticipated ophthalmopathy a median about six months pre-onset.

This clonotype was found many times. Antigen unknown. Germline-derived CDR1 and CDR2 are SGHRS and YFSETQ. The CDR3 length is 13 residues. The V and J ends lost 2 bases and 5 bases respectively, with 8 bases between them. Researchers took RNA transcripts and amplified the TCR beta CDR3 regions from them. A first-round RT-PCR of the TCR CDR3 used the HTBI primer set. TCRdb recomputed calls from the multiplex PCR reads with MiXCR, one row per CDR3 protein. This sample carries a few hundred thousand distinct CDR3 sequences, 12% to 15% of them seen once, and the ten largest clones take roughly 14%. Pregnant or lactating patients were excluded, as were those with uncontrolled infection or other autoimmune disease.

Material for sequencing was blood. This rearrangement joins TRBV5-1 to TRBJ2-1; D call uncertain. This receptor was taken from a woman in her thirties or forties with Graves' hyperthyroidism. The CDR3 DNA reads as TGCGCCAGCAGCTTCTACGTAGACAATGAGCAGTTCTTC. Amino acids: CASSFYVDNEQFF.